This TCR beta chain was sequenced in a study of blood T cell repertoires in COVID-19. Germline CDR1 reads SQVTM; CDR2 reads ANQGSEA. V was clipped by 7 bases and J by 1 base, with 10 bases between them. This CDR3 has 12 amino acids. Clones were sequenced by immunoSEQ multiplex PCR, and TCRdb holds only the in-frame ones, with some missing. The table lists under 300,000 clones, about 89% of them singletons. This chain links TRBV29-1 with TRBJ1-1, with D perhaps TRBD1 (5 bases). The TCR comes from a middle-aged man with acute or convalescent COVID-19. The sample comprised peripheral blood. The CDR3 protein is CSATTGNTEAFF. The CDR3 nucleotides are TGCAGCGCTACAACAGGGAACACTGAAGCTTTCTTT.